Below are 8 T cell receptor beta chains sequenced from a single sample in a study of T cells in localized non-small cell lung cancer. TCRdb's copy holds only in-frame clones and misses some; the assay was immunoSEQ multiplex PCR. The sample yields around 29,000 clones, roughly 78% seen once. Source: peripheral blood, taken before any cancer treatment. All receptors come from a male donor aged 60 or older with stage II squamous cell lung carcinoma.

This chain uses TRBV5-1 with TRBJ1-3; D is perhaps TRBD1 (5 bases). Germline CDR1 SGHRS, CDR2 YFSETQ. The length of the CDR3 is 16 residues. V lost 2 bases and J 0 bases, leaving 12 bases between the germline ends. The DNA of the CDR3 is TGCGCCAGCAGCTTAGACGTGGGGGGCTCTGGAAACACCATATATTTT. Translation gives CASSLDVGGSGNTIYF.

The table lists this clone with a few counts. The chain recombines TRBV12-5 with TRBJ1-5; maybe TRBD1 (5 bases). The CDR3 consists of 16 residues. Trimming shortened V by 1 base and J by 2 bases, and 12 bases separated the two germline ends. Germline V gives CDR1 LGHNT, CDR2 FRNRAP. The CDR3 spells CASGLAPGTGNQPQHF. The CDR3 bases are TGTGCTAGTGGTTTGGCCCCCGGGACCGGCAATCAGCCCCAGCATTTT.

V is TRBV4-2 and J is TRBJ1-2, with D uncertain. V lost 1 base and J 5 bases, leaving 17 bases between the germline ends. This CDR3 comprises 16 residues. The germline V gene encodes CDR1 LGHNA and CDR2 YNFKEQ. DNA for the CDR3: TGTGCCAGCAGCCAAGGGCCTCTGGGGTCTTCTTATGGCTACACCTTC. Its translation: CASSQGPLGSSYGYTF.

V and J are TRBV5-1 and TRBJ1-6; the match to TRBD1 covers 7 bases. Germline trimming cut 2 bases from V and 7 bases from J; bases unmatched to any gene: 9. The CDR3 sequence is 16 residues long. Germline lookup yields CDR1 SGHRS and CDR2 YFSETQ. CDR3: CASSFTGARTNSPLHF. In DNA, the CDR3 is TGCGCCAGCAGCTTTACAGGGGCCCGGACCAATTCACCCCTCCACTTT.

The V gene is TRBV5-6, the J gene TRBJ1-2; D remains ambiguous. Between the trimmed V and J ends, which lost 2 bases and 2 bases, there was a span of 10 bases. The germline V gene has CDR1 SGHDT and CDR2 YYEEEE. The CDR3 covers 14 residues. The CDR3 sequence: CASSLMMRNYGYTF. CDR3 DNA sequence: TGTGCCAGCAGCTTAATGATGAGAAACTATGGCTACACCTTC.

This chain uses TRBV5-1 with TRBJ2-2; no definite D call. Germline CDR1 SGHRS, CDR2 YFSETQ. The CDR3 totals 16 residues. V dropped 0 bases and J dropped 2 bases, with 11 bases sitting between them. In DNA, the CDR3 is TGCGCCAGCAGCTTGGAATCTCCATTAAACACCGGGGAGCTGTTTTTT. Its translation is CASSLESPLNTGELFF.

This clone was found a few times. The chain recombines TRBV2 with TRBJ2-2, with 7 bases fitting TRBD2. The germline gives CDR1 SNHLY, CDR2 FYNNEI. The J segment lost 5 bases and the V segment lost 6 bases, leaving 9 bases of the junction unmatched. This CDR3 contains 15 residues. The CDR3 DNA follows: TGTGCCAGCAGCTCCGGGACTACTGGGACCGGGGAGCTGTTTTTT. It encodes CASSSGTTGTGELFF.

V is TRBV27 and J is TRBJ1-6, with D possibly being TRBD1 (5 bases). Trimming left V 1 base short and J 7 bases short, with 14 bases between. Germline assignment: CDR1 MNHEY and CDR2 SMNVEV (reference sequence). CDR3 length equals 16 residues. CDR3: CASSLWSGIENSPLHF. In DNA form, the CDR3 reads TGTGCCAGCAGTTTATGGTCAGGGATTGAAAATTCACCCCTCCACTTT.